This TCR beta chain was captured by sequencing in a study of OX40 agonist ivuxolimab in advanced cancers. General study findings and limits: In the 0.1-3.0 mg/kg groups, partial responders showed among the lowest expansion. By week 6 at 0.1 to 3.0 mg/kg, blood CD4+ and CD8+ T cells had expanded clonally.

The protocol was immunoSEQ multiplex PCR, while the TCRdb copy is restricted to in-frame clones and leaves out a portion. The profile covers about 48,000 clones, with around 88% appearing a single time and 31% taken by the ten largest. About this clone: Its antigen is not identified.

The sequencing here drew on CD4+ or CD8+ T cells sorted from blood, taken in a trial of the OX40 agonist ivuxolimab. The source is an adult with an advanced solid tumor such as melanoma, head and neck, liver or kidney cancer.

The CDR3 nucleotides are TGTGCCAGCAGCTCAGAGCCCACAGATACGCAGTATTTT. Its protein is CASSSEPTDTQYF. The chain is built from TRBV7-3 and TRBJ2-3; no clear D. CDR1 is SGHTA, CDR2 FQGTGA, per germline. The CDR3 extends over 13 amino acids. Trimming removed 4 bases at V and 2 bases at J, with 7 bases between.